This TCR beta chain was captured by sequencing in a study of control samples from healthy donors and cancer patients (dated by TCRdb to between 2020 and 2021). For this clone: Its target antigen remains unknown. Per-nucleotide qualities are absent, and no much larger clonotype sits a single base away.

The CDR3 sequence holds 14 residues, the cysteine and phenylalanine included. Only the CDR3 part of the read is kept: 42 bases, read in frame from the first base. CDR1 and CDR2 are drawn from the germline V gene (reference sequence): SEHNR, FQNEAQ. V was cut back by 2 bases and J by 4 bases, leaving a gap of 9 bases between them. Library generation was performed with the immunoSEQ multiplex PCR assay. Sourced from immuneACCESS, this table was stored by TCRdb with only in-frame sequences that have V and J called. A share of the clones is absent; for the studies checked, an unresolved V gene accounts for under half, and the remainder has no known explanation. The sample yields more than 25,000 clones; roughly 95% were counted once. Approximately 6.6% of the sample is in the top ten clones.

This clonotype was obtained from a man in his fifties or sixties in good health. The sequence is built from TRBV7-9 and TRBJ1-5, with the D gene call left open. Sequencing used blood. The DNA sequence is given as TGTGCCAGCAGCTTAACCGCTTCGAATCAGCCCCAGCATTTT. Its protein product is CASSLTASNQPQHF.